This record looks at one TCR beta chain sequence and its context. MiXCR was used by TCRdb to re-call the PCR reads. The top ten clones hold about a sixth of a sample with about 20,000 clones, under 25% of them seen once. The length of the CDR3 is 22 residues. The data stem from a study of metastatic and nonmetastatic thyroid tumors. Every patient was untreated before thyroid surgery. Sequencing was performed on tumor tissue. The sequence was collected from a female donor with papillary thyroid cancer or a benign thyroid nodule (not recorded which). Some clones in this sample may be carry-over from other donors' samples. The chain has TRBV5-2 and TRBJ2-7; the listed D gene, TRBD1, was not tested against the DNA. TRBV5-2 is a pseudogene locus. CDR3 bases: TGTGCCAGCAAGGTGGCCGGGACAGGGCCACCCGGGCGGTCAGAATCGGCCTACGAGCAGTACTTC. Protein sequence: CASKVAGTGPPGRSESAYEQYF.